Below are 24 T cell receptor beta chains sequenced from a single sample in a study of blood T cell repertoires in COVID-19. Data came from immunoSEQ multiplex PCR; TCRdb stores just in-frame clones and leaves some out. The sample carries over 200,000 clones, 65% to 90% recorded once. The sequencing sample was made of peripheral blood. The receptors come from a human donor in a cohort sampled during active COVID-19.

V usage is TRBV7-2 and J usage is TRBJ2-1, with a weak D call TRBD1 (6 bases). The V end was cut by 1 base, the J end by 0 bases, with 16 bases between. Germline CDR1 SGHTA, CDR2 FQGNSA. The length of the CDR3 is 18 residues. CDR3 DNA sequence: TGTGCCAGCAGCTTAGATAACAGGGAAGCGGTCTCCTACAATGAGCAGTTCTTC. Its translation: CASSLDNREAVSYNEQFF.

This chain links TRBV28 with TRBJ1-1, with D unresolved. Per the germline V gene, CDR1 is MDHEN and CDR2 is SYDVKM. Trimming cost V 6 bases and J 5 bases, with 10 bases left between them. This CDR3 spans 12 amino acids. CDR3: CASRVTRTEAFF. The DNA for the CDR3 is TGTGCCAGCAGAGTAACTAGGACTGAAGCTTTCTTT.

The chain links TRBV6-5 to TRBJ1-1; a weak D match, TRBD1 (5 bases). The germline V gene has CDR1 MNHEY and CDR2 SVGAGI. V was shortened by 6 bases and J by 1 base, with 9 bases between the two germline ends. CDR3 length equals 13 residues. The CDR3 coding sequence is TGTGCCAGCAGGGCGCAGGGGAACACTGAAGCTTTCTTT. This translates into CASRAQGNTEAFF.

V is TRBV5-4 and J is TRBJ2-5; 7 positions match TRBD2. Germline-derived CDR1 and CDR2 are SGHNT and YYREEE (reference sequence). The CDR3 is made up of 14 amino acids. J gave up 5 bases and V 4 bases, and 8 bases lay outside the gene matches. The CDR3 is CASSLGTSVETQYF. As DNA, the CDR3 is TGTGCCAGCAGCCTCGGAACTAGCGTCGAGACCCAGTACTTC. Combining the CDR3 with reference TRBV5-4 and TRBJ2-5 gives the whole variable domain ETGVTQSPTHLIKTRGQQVTLRCSSQSGHNTVSWYQQALGQGPQFIFQYYREEENGRGNFPPRFSGLQFPNYSSELNVNALELDDSALYLCASSLGTSVETQYFGPGTRLLVL.

This rearrangement joins TRBV10-3 to TRBJ2-7; 7 bases line up with TRBD1. J lost 0 bases, V lost 8 bases, and 7 bases had no gene match. The CDR3 runs 14 residues. Germline values: CDR1 ENHRY, CDR2 SYGVKD. The CDR3: CAISTTGSSYEQYF. The CDR3 DNA reads as TGTGCCATCTCAACGACAGGGAGCTCCTACGAGCAGTACTTC.

This clone was observed a handful of times. The V and J genes are TRBV18 and TRBJ2-5; D might be TRBD1 (5 bases). The V gene's germline CDR1 is KGHSH and CDR2 LQKENI. Trimming stripped 3 bases from V and 0 bases from J, with 8 bases between. This CDR3 region has 14 residues. CDR3 region: CASSPQGYQETQYF. DNA of the CDR3: TGTGCCAGCTCACCTCAGGGTTACCAAGAGACCCAGTACTTC.

The V and J genes are TRBV18 and TRBJ2-1; 8 bases line up with TRBD2. CDR1 is KGHSH and CDR2 is LQKENI in the germline V gene. The CDR3 is made up of 15 amino acids. With V trimmed by 1 base and J by 9 bases, 8 bases remained unmatched. The DNA for the CDR3 is TGTGCCAGCTCACCACGAAGCGGGGGAGGGGGTGAGCAGTTCTTC. Translated: CASSPRSGGGGEQFF.

V usage is TRBV18 and J usage is TRBJ1-4; D call uncertain. The V and J ends lost 3 bases and 4 bases respectively, with 6 bases between them. Per germline, CDR1 KGHSH and CDR2 LQKENI. The length of the CDR3 is 13 residues. The CDR3 loop reads CASSPGINEKLFF. The CDR3 DNA follows: TGTGCCAGCTCACCCGGGATTAATGAAAAACTGTTTTTT.

This sequence joins TRBV30 and TRBJ2-7; 10 bases fit TRBD2. Germline V gene lookup returns CDR1 GTSNPN and CDR2 SVGIG (reference sequence). Trimming cost V 3 bases and J 7 bases; bases outside gene matches: 6. The CDR3 is 13 amino acids. This chain's CDR3 is CAWRASGRNEQYF. Written as DNA, the CDR3 is TGTGCCTGGAGAGCTAGCGGGAGAAATGAGCAGTACTTC.

The V call is TRBV15, the J call TRBJ1-5; no firm D call. The CDR3 is 17 amino acids. CDR1 is LNHNV, CDR2 YYDKDF, per germline (reference sequence). Trimming removed 0 bases from V and 0 bases from J, with 12 bases in between. The CDR3 nucleotides are TGTGCCACCAGCAGAGATCAGGCAGGTAATAGCAATCAGCCCCAGCATTTT. Translated, it gives CATSRDQAGNSNQPQHF.

The chain joins TRBV24-1 to TRBJ2-1; possibly TRBD2 for D (6 bases). CDR3 length: 16 amino acids. V lost 0 bases and J 0 bases, leaving 8 bases between the germline ends. In germline, CDR1 is KGHDR, CDR2 SFDVKD. The CDR3 here is CATSDLLGSSYNEQFF. In DNA, the CDR3 is TGTGCCACCAGTGATTTGCTCGGGAGCTCCTACAATGAGCAGTTCTTC.

The chain links TRBV15 to TRBJ2-3; D might be TRBD2 (5 bases). Looked up from germline, CDR1 is LNHNV and CDR2 is YYDKDF (reference sequence). The CDR3 covers 14 residues. Trimming shortened V by 5 bases and J by 2 bases, and 11 bases separated the two germline ends. For the CDR3, the DNA is TGTGCCACCAGCCCGAGCGGAGTCACAGATACGCAGTATTTT. The encoded protein is CATSPSGVTDTQYF.

With regard to this clone: The sample holds other DNA sequences that translate to the same CDR3. The V call is TRBV19, the J call TRBJ1-2; 8 bases fit TRBD1. Germline V gives CDR1 LNHDA, CDR2 SQIVND (reference sequence). The CDR3 is made up of 14 amino acids. J lost 1 base, V lost 6 bases, and 4 bases had no gene match. In DNA, the CDR3 is TGTGCCAGTAGGAGACAGGGGAATAACTATGGCTACACCTTC. It encodes CASRRQGNNYGYTF.

The chain couples TRBV14 to TRBJ2-1, with a tentative D call TRBD1 (5 bases). Per the germline V gene, CDR1 is SGHDN and CDR2 is FVKESK. The CDR3 has 14 amino acids. V lost 1 base and J 15 bases, leaving 19 bases between the germline ends. The DNA for the CDR3 is TGTGCCAGCAGCCAAGGTAGCAGCCGCGCAAGGGGGTTCTTC. Encoded protein: CASSQGSSRARGFF.

The chain combines TRBV6-5 with TRBJ2-7, with D perhaps TRBD1 (6 bases). The CDR3 contains 13 residues. From germline, CDR1 is MNHEY and CDR2 SVGAGI. The V gene lost 10 bases and the J gene lost 5 bases, with 18 bases spanning the gap. CDR3 DNA sequence: TGTGCCATCGCGGACAGCCCTTGGGACGAGCAGTACTTC. This translates into CAIADSPWDEQYF.

The rearrangement joins TRBV12-3 or TRBV12-4 to TRBJ2-7, with D maybe TRBD1 (5 bases). This CDR3 has 13 amino acids. Between the trimmed V and J ends, which lost 2 bases and 5 bases, there was a span of 10 bases. CDR3 coding DNA: TGTGCCAGCAGTTTATCACAGGCCCACGAGCAGTACTTC. It specifies CASSLSQAHEQYF.

This chain joins TRBV7-5 and TRBJ2-7; the table gives TRBD1 as D, unverified against the DNA. TRBV7-5 is designated a pseudogene. The CDR3 covers 15 residues. CDR3 DNA: TGTGCCAGAAGCTTGAGATGGACAACCTACTACGAGCAGTACTTC. This gives the protein CARSLRWTTYYEQYF.

The chain couples TRBV7-2 to TRBJ2-5; 12 bases are a match to TRBD2. This CDR3 spans 16 amino acids. The germline V gene has CDR1 SGHTA and CDR2 FQGNSA. Losses at the gene ends were 2 bases for V and 2 bases for J; bases not matched to a gene: 3. The CDR3 here is CASSLRLAGDQETQYF. The CDR3 region has the DNA TGTGCCAGCAGCTTACGACTAGCGGGAGATCAAGAGACCCAGTACTTC.

The J gene is TRBJ2-4, the V gene TRBV15; D perhaps matches TRBD2 (5 bases). The V end was cut by 3 bases, the J end by 0 bases, with 15 bases between. The CDR3 covers 17 residues. Germline CDR1 reads LNHNV; CDR2 reads YYDKDF (reference sequence). This CDR3 reads CATSRSRDRLAKNIQYF. As DNA, the CDR3 is TGTGCCACCAGCAGGTCCCGGGATCGACTAGCCAAAAACATTCAGTACTTC. Full variable domain (missing parts from reference TRBV15 and TRBJ2-4): DAMVIQNPRYQVTQFGKPVTLSCSQTLNHNVMYWYQQKSSQAPKLLFHYYDKDFNNEADTPDNFQSRRPNTSFCFLDIRSPGLGDTAMYLCATSRSRDRLAKNIQYFGAGTRLSVL.

This clone rates as large. The rearrangement uses TRBV29-1 and TRBJ2-7; D is undetermined. CDR1 and CDR2 (germline): SQVTM, ANQGSEA. The CDR3 loop spans 13 amino acids. Trimming removed 2 bases at V and 2 bases at J, with 10 bases between. This chain's CDR3 is CSVELDDPYEQYF. CDR3 nucleotide sequence: TGCAGCGTTGAACTAGATGATCCCTACGAGCAGTACTTC.

This chain links TRBV3-1 (or the pseudogene TRBV3-2) with TRBJ1-4; D is possibly TRBD1 (6 bases). The V gene's germline CDR1 is LGHDT and CDR2 YNNKEL (reference sequence). This CDR3 is built from 17 residues. Trimming cost V 1 base and J 5 bases, with 17 bases left between them. The CDR3 loop reads CASSQAWLGTQNEKLFF. CDR3 DNA sequence: TGTGCCAGCAGCCAAGCCTGGTTGGGGACACAGAATGAAAAACTGTTTTTT.

The CDR3 reads CASSDRWMGTEAFF. CDR3 coding DNA: TGTGCCAGTAGTGACAGGTGGATGGGCACTGAAGCTTTCTTT. V usage is TRBV19 and J usage is TRBJ1-1; D is possibly TRBD1 (6 bases). The ends were cut back, 5 bases at V and 4 bases at J, with 14 bases in the middle. Per germline, CDR1 LNHDA and CDR2 SQIVND (reference sequence). The CDR3 has 14 residues.

V and J are TRBV27 and TRBJ1-4, with D perhaps TRBD1 (5 bases). Per the germline V gene, CDR1 is MNHEY and CDR2 is SMNVEV (reference sequence). CDR3 length: 15 amino acids. The V gene lost 5 bases and the J gene lost 3 bases, with 13 bases spanning the gap. This CDR3 is CASSLTGTPNEKLFF. CDR3 bases: TGTGCCAGCAGTCTCACCGGGACTCCTAATGAAAAACTGTTTTTT.

The rearrangement joins TRBV19 to TRBJ1-1, with D perhaps matching TRBD1 (5 bases). The CDR3 sequence is 13 residues long. The germline V gene encodes CDR1 LNHDA and CDR2 SQIVND (reference sequence). V lost 3 bases to trimming and J lost 4 bases, with 9 bases between them. The CDR3 reads CASSMGQGTEAFF. The CDR3 DNA reads TGTGCCAGTAGTATGGGGCAGGGCACTGAAGCTTTCTTT. The full variable domain, its missing parts supplied by reference TRBV19 and TRBJ1-1, is DGGITQSPKYLFRKEGQNVTLSCEQNLNHDAMYWYRQDPGQGLRLIYYSQIVNDFQKGDIAEGYSVSREKKESFPLTVTSAQKNPTAFYLCASSMGQGTEAFFGQGTRLTVV.